A single sample gave rise to the 22 T cell receptor beta chains below, sequenced in a study of molecular identifiers for immune sequencing clone quantification. From the PCR reads, TCRdb called clonotypes with MiXCR, one entry per CDR3 protein. Of some 94,000 distinct CDR3 sequences in the sample, 20% to 25% were seen once. Sequenced input: naive CD8+ T cells from blood, with Jurkat cell RNA spiked in. Subset meaning: FACS-sorted CD8+CD4-CCR7+CD45RA+ naive T cells. These receptors were collected from a human donor in good health. Some libraries in this study had Jurkat cell RNA spiked in.

This clonotype was counted a few times. V gene TRBV7-2 combines with J gene TRBJ1-1, with no clear D. Germline CDR1 and CDR2: SGHTA and FQGNSA. Trimming left V 2 bases short and J 3 bases short, with 10 bases between. There are 14 residues in the CDR3. The CDR3 sequence is CASSLLAGDTEAFF. Written as DNA, the CDR3 is TGTGCCAGCAGCTTACTGGCAGGAGACACTGAAGCTTTCTTT.

At least ten counts were recorded for this clonotype. The chain uses TRBV28 and TRBJ2-5; D is undetermined. The germline V and J ends were trimmed by 3 bases and 2 bases, with 7 bases remaining between them. The length of the CDR3 is 13 residues. Germline V lookup: CDR1 MDHEN, CDR2 SYDVKM. The CDR3 sequence is CASSFGFQETQYF. The CDR3 coding sequence is TGTGCCAGCAGTTTCGGGTTTCAAGAGACCCAGTACTTC. Full variable domain (missing parts from reference TRBV28 and TRBJ2-5): DVKVTQSSRYLVKRTGEKVFLECVQDMDHENMFWYRQDPGLGLRLIYFSYDVKMKEKGDIPEGYSVSREKKERFSLILESASTNQTSMYLCASSFGFQETQYFGPGTRLLVL.

This clonotype occurred a few times. V and J are TRBV2 and TRBJ1-6; possible D gene TRBD1, 5 bases. CDR3 size: 17 residues. Germline-derived CDR1 and CDR2 are SNHLY and FYNNEI. Trimming cost V 0 bases and J 5 bases, with 14 bases left between them. CDR3 DNA: TGTGCCAGCAGTGAAGCGGCAGGGCTCCCCGATAATTCACCCCTCCACTTT. Its protein product is CASSEAAGLPDNSPLHF.

In its sample, this clonotype was seen many times. The V and J genes are TRBV2 and TRBJ2-5; either TRBD1 or TRBD2 may supply D (6 bases each). V gave up 10 bases and J gave up 5 bases, with 26 bases separating them. This CDR3 comprises 16 residues. Germline V lookup: CDR1 SNHLY, CDR2 FYNNEI. The CDR3 reads CAIGPGSRGKRETQYF. CDR3 nucleotide sequence: TGTGCCATCGGGCCCGGGAGTAGGGGGAAAAGGGAGACCCAGTACTTC. The entire variable domain, with the rest obtained from reference TRBV2 and TRBJ2-5, is as follows: EPEVTQTPSHQVTQMGQEVILRCVPISNHLYFYWYRQILGQKVEFLVSFYNNEISEKSEIFDDQFSVERPDGSNFTLKIRSTKLEDSAMYFCAIGPGSRGKRETQYFGPGTRLLVL.

This clonotype was picked up many times. The chain is built from TRBV7-6 and TRBJ2-3; D gene unclear. Trimming left V 2 bases short and J 4 bases short, with 13 bases between. The germline gives CDR1 SGHVS, CDR2 FNYEAQ. The CDR3 covers 15 residues. CDR3 sequence reads: CASSLTYTNSDTQYF. For the CDR3, the DNA is TGTGCCAGCAGCTTAACGTACACTAACTCAGATACGCAGTATTTT.

Many counts were recorded for this clonotype. DNA of the CDR3: TGTGCCAGCAGTTACGGAGGGAAGGAGACCCAGTACTTC. It is translated as CASSYGGKETQYF. V usage is TRBV6-5 and J usage is TRBJ2-5; a possible D gene is TRBD2 (6 bases). Between the trimmed V and J ends, which lost 2 bases and 5 bases, there was a span of 9 bases. The CDR3 extends over 13 amino acids. CDR1 is MNHEY, CDR2 SVGAGI, per germline.

This clonotype was observed many times. The chain combines TRBV27 with TRBJ2-5, with no clear D. The CDR3 length is 15 residues. V lost 5 bases, J lost 0 bases, and 13 bases lay in between. In germline, CDR1 is MNHEY, CDR2 SMNVEV (reference sequence). The CDR3 spells CASSPRNGYQETQYF. CDR3 coding DNA: TGTGCCAGCAGTCCCAGGAATGGGTACCAAGAGACCCAGTACTTC.

Only a few counts were recorded for this clonotype. In nucleotides, the CDR3 is TGTGCCAGCAGCCCCGGGGGCGGGATATATGAGCAGTTCTTC. Translating it yields CASSPGGGIYEQFF. The rearrangement joins TRBV7-9 to TRBJ2-1, with D perhaps matching TRBD1 or TRBD2 (6 bases each). This CDR3 comprises 14 residues. V lost 5 bases to trimming and J lost 8 bases, with 16 bases between them. Looked up from germline, CDR1 is SEHNR and CDR2 is FQNEAQ (reference sequence).

A note on this clonotype: One end of the junction varies from germline; a read error may be responsible. This chain links TRBV29-1 with TRBJ2-7; TRBD1 matches at 7 bases. Germline-derived CDR1 and CDR2 are SQVTM and ANQGSEA. The CDR3 is made up of 16 amino acids. The DNA for the CDR3 is TGCAGCGTCGCCCTTTTCCGGGACAGAGGGTCCTGCGAGCGGTACTTC. It translates to CSVALFRDRGSCERYF.

The sample holds a few counts of this clonotype. One base away lies a much larger clone, so this may be a sequencing read error. The rearrangement joins TRBV20-1 to TRBJ2-7; D is ambiguous. The germline CDR1 and CDR2 sequences are DFQATT and SNEGSKA (reference sequence). The CDR3 spans 13 residues. V was shortened by 8 bases and J by 0 bases, with 14 bases between the two germline ends. CDR3 loop: CSTRRITSYEQYF. CDR3 DNA: TGCAGTACCCGCAGGATAACCTCCTACGAGCAGTACTTC.

This clonotype came up many times. The chain has TRBV27 and TRBJ2-3; TRBD1 matches at 8 bases. There are 16 residues in the CDR3. The germline V gene has CDR1 MNHEY and CDR2 SMNVEV (reference sequence). V gave up 6 bases and J gave up 3 bases; unmatched junction bases: 11. CDR3 sequence: CASSRTGLSFTDTQYF. For the CDR3, the DNA is TGTGCCAGCAGCCGGACAGGGTTGAGCTTTACAGATACGCAGTATTTT.

The rearrangement joins TRBV7-9 to TRBJ2-2; D is undetermined. Germline V gives CDR1 SEHNR, CDR2 FQNEAQ (reference sequence). The CDR3 has 15 amino acids. V dropped 3 bases and J dropped 0 bases, with 8 bases sitting between them. The CDR3 region has the DNA TGTGCCAGCAGCTTCAGCCCTACGAACACCGGGGAGCTGTTTTTT. Protein sequence: CASSFSPTNTGELFF.

As to this clonotype: A much larger clone differs by one base, so this may be a read error. The chain carries TRBV6-5 and TRBJ1-4; maybe TRBD1 (5 bases). The CDR3 spans 17 residues. Germline V gives CDR1 MNHEY, CDR2 SVGAGI. In DNA, the CDR3 is TGTACCAGCAGCCACACCGGAGGCGGGACTTGGATTGAAAAACTGTTTTTT. Its translation: CTSSHTGGGTWIEKLFF.

This clonotype was picked up many times. The V and J genes are TRBV2 and TRBJ1-1, with D possibly being TRBD1 (5 bases). CDR3 length: 16 residues. The germline gives CDR1 SNHLY, CDR2 FYNNEI. V shed 7 bases and J shed 3 bases, with 21 bases lying between them. For the CDR3, the DNA is TGTGCCAGCAAGGCGACAGAGGTTACTGCGGACACTGAAGCTTTCTTT. Protein product: CASKATEVTADTEAFF.

This clonotype showed up just once. With a much larger clone just one base away, this may be a read error. This chain links TRBV5-6 with TRBJ2-7, with D unresolved. Deletions cut 0 bases from V and 5 bases from J, with 9 bases between. Germline V CDR1 and CDR2: SGHDT, YYEEEE. The CDR3 covers 13 residues. The CDR3 coding sequence is TGTGCCAGCAGCTTGGTCCAGGCCCACGAGCAGTACTTC. Protein sequence: CASSLVQAHEQYF.

This clonotype has at least ten counts. This chain connects TRBV28 to TRBJ1-4; 10 bases line up with TRBD1. CDR1 MDHEN and CDR2 SYDVKM come from the germline V gene. The trim removed 5 bases at V and 8 bases at J, leaving 8 bases unmatched. This CDR3 is built from 15 residues. CDR3 in amino acids: CASSAGQGVSEKLFF. In nucleotides, the CDR3 is TGTGCCAGCAGTGCCGGACAGGGGGTGTCCGAAAAACTGTTTTTT.

At least ten counts were recorded for this clonotype. The chain couples TRBV3-1 to TRBJ1-1, with D unclear. The V end lost 1 base, the J end lost 1 base, and 13 bases lay between the germline ends. CDR1 is LGHDT, CDR2 YNNKEL, per germline (reference sequence). CDR3 length: 16 amino acids. The CDR3 reads CASSQGERSANTEAFF. The CDR3 DNA is TGTGCCAGCAGCCAAGGGGAGCGGTCGGCGAACACTGAAGCTTTCTTT.

This clonotype was found a few times. The V gene is TRBV6-6, the J gene TRBJ1-4; 9 nucleotides match TRBD1. V lost 5 bases, J lost 7 bases, and 14 bases stayed unmatched. Germline V CDR1 and CDR2: MNHNY, SVGAGI (reference sequence). This CDR3 has 17 amino acids. The CDR3 here is CASSNPGTGTLGEKLFF. CDR3 DNA: TGTGCCAGCAGTAACCCCGGGACAGGGACGTTAGGTGAAAAACTGTTTTTT.

J is TRBJ2-7 and V is TRBV30; 7 bases fit TRBD1. Trimming cost V 8 bases and J 2 bases; bases outside gene matches: 6. Germline V gives CDR1 GTSNPN, CDR2 SVGIG (reference sequence). The CDR3 is made up of 12 amino acids. The CDR3 region is CAGRQGPYEQYF. The CDR3 DNA is TGTGCCGGAAGACAGGGACCCTACGAGCAGTACTTC. Full variable domain (rest looked up from reference TRBV30 and TRBJ2-7): SQTIHQWPATLVQPVGSPLSLECTVEGTSNPNLYWYRQAAGRGLQLLFYSVGIGQISSEVPQNLSASRPQDRQFILSSKKLLLSDSGFYLCAGRQGPYEQYFGPGTRLTVT.

The chain joins TRBV4-3 to TRBJ2-7; perhaps TRBD2 as D (5 bases). Trimming removed 5 bases at V and 2 bases at J, with 13 bases between. Germline lookup yields CDR1 LGHNA and CDR2 YSLEER. The CDR3 contains 14 residues. This chain's CDR3 is CASSESLGAYEQYF. The CDR3 region has the DNA TGCGCCAGCAGCGAGAGCCTCGGGGCCTACGAGCAGTACTTC.

This clonotype has ten or more counts. The chain joins TRBV6-6 to TRBJ2-7; a possible D gene is TRBD1 (6 bases). The V and J ends lost 0 bases and 4 bases respectively, with 7 bases between them. Germline values: CDR1 MNHNY, CDR2 SVGAGI (reference sequence). This CDR3 has 13 residues. DNA for the CDR3: TGTGCCAGCAGTTACTCGGGGGCGTACGAGCAGTACTTC. It encodes CASSYSGAYEQYF.

In the case of this clonotype: Just one base apart from a much larger clone, this may be a read error. The CDR3 DNA follows: TGTGCCAGCAGTCCAACCTGGGGCGTAGATGACTACACCTTC. It encodes CASSPTWGVDDYTF. The V call is TRBV12-3 or TRBV12-4, the J call TRBJ1-2, with TRBD1 as a possible D gene (5 bases). This CDR3 is 14 amino acids long. Trimming shortened V by 5 bases and J by 10 bases, and 20 bases separated the two germline ends.